Following are 23 T cell receptor beta chains from one sample sequenced in a study of a mutant IDH1 vaccine in newly diagnosed glioma. These receptors' antigens are unknown. Assay: immunoSEQ multiplex PCR; the TCRdb copy retains only in-frame clones and omits some. The table lists approximately 31,000 clones, 80% of them singletons. Time point meaning: week 35, safety follow-up. Alongside topical imiquimod, each dose of vaccine comprised 300 ug of mutant IDH1 20-mer peptide. Sequencing used PBMCs, obtained from a glioma patient whose treatment included an IDH1 peptide vaccine. The receptors were gathered from a man aged 35-49 years with glioma. Some clones in this sample may be carry-over from other donors' samples.

The V call is TRBV6-1, the J call TRBJ2-7; 9 nucleotides match TRBD2. Germline CDR1 is MNHNS and CDR2 is SASEGT. With 4 bases clipped from V and 3 bases from J, the junction kept 7 bases outside the gene matches. The CDR3 is 15 amino acids. The CDR3 region is CASSAASGAYYEQYF. The CDR3 region has the DNA TGTGCCAGCAGTGCCGCTAGCGGGGCCTACTACGAGCAGTACTTC.

Details on this clone: Sequence at one end of the junction differs from germline and may be a read error. In DNA, the CDR3 is TGCAGTGCCCGCAACAGGGGTGGGGCGCTCTTC. Amino acids: CSARNRGGALF. This chain links TRBV20-1 with TRBJ2-1; 7 nucleotides agree with TRBD1. The CDR3 runs to 11 residues. The germline V gene encodes CDR1 DFQATT and CDR2 SNEGSKA (reference sequence).

The J gene is TRBJ1-5, the V gene TRBV6-1; maybe TRBD1 (6 bases). The CDR3 totals 15 residues. V was pared by 6 bases and J by 3 bases, with 15 bases between. CDR1 and CDR2 from the germline V gene are MNHNS and SASEGT. CDR3 in DNA: TGTGCCAGCAGCATAGGGACACCTGACAATCAGCCCCAGCATTTT. Its protein is CASSIGTPDNQPQHF.

This clone has a handful of counts. The genes are TRBV10-3 and TRBJ1-1; 7 bases fit TRBD1. Germline V gives CDR1 ENHRY, CDR2 SYGVKD. CDR3 length: 12 amino acids. Losses at the gene ends were 8 bases for V and 6 bases for J; bases not matched to a gene: 6. DNA of the CDR3: TGTGCCATCCGGGAGGGACAGTCTGAAGCTTTCTTT. Translated: CAIREGQSEAFF.

V is TRBV10-3 and J is TRBJ2-1; D not resolved. The CDR3 runs 13 residues. The ends were cut back, 7 bases at V and 2 bases at J, with 9 bases in the middle. Germline CDR1 is ENHRY and CDR2 is SYGVKD. The CDR3 DNA follows: TGTGCCATCAAAGAGTTACCCTACAATGAGCAGTTCTTC. Translation gives CAIKELPYNEQFF.

V and J are TRBV9 and TRBJ1-5, with D unresolved. This CDR3 comprises 13 residues. Germline V gives CDR1 SGDLS, CDR2 YYNGEE. V lost 0 bases, J lost 4 bases, and 5 bases lay in between. For the CDR3, the DNA is TGTGCCAGCAGCGTAGGCACTAATCAGCCCCAGCATTTT. Translation gives CASSVGTNQPQHF.

V gene TRBV19 combines with J gene TRBJ2-5, with D uncertain. CDR1 is LNHDA and CDR2 is SQIVND in the germline V gene (reference sequence). The V end was cut by 2 bases, the J end by 0 bases, with 13 bases between. The CDR3 is made up of 16 amino acids. The CDR3 loop reads CASSIQVDRHQETQYF. CDR3 nucleotides: TGTGCCAGTAGTATACAAGTGGACCGGCACCAAGAGACCCAGTACTTC.

The chain employs TRBV30 and TRBJ2-4, with 7 bases aligning to TRBD1. This CDR3 is built from 14 residues. Germline V lookup: CDR1 GTSNPN, CDR2 SVGIG (reference sequence). V lost 2 bases to trimming and J lost 9 bases; unmatched junction nucleotides: 10. The DNA for the CDR3 is TGTGCCTGGAGTCGAACAGGGGTCGAAGGCATTCAGTACTTC. This translates into CAWSRTGVEGIQYF.

V gene TRBV18 combines with J gene TRBJ1-3; D uncertain. The V end was cut by 0 bases, the J end by 8 bases, with 11 bases between. Germline CDR1 KGHSH, CDR2 LQKENI. This CDR3 has 14 residues. The CDR3 is CASSPPPVGDTIYF. CDR3 sequence (DNA): TGTGCCAGCTCACCACCGCCAGTGGGAGACACCATATATTTT.

The rearrangement joins TRBV29-1 to TRBJ2-1, with 9 bases matching TRBD2. Unmatched junction bases numbered 6, after V lost 3 bases and J lost 6 bases. The germline V gene encodes CDR1 SQVTM and CDR2 ANQGSEA. The CDR3 totals 14 residues. Here the CDR3 reads CSVEAGGWGNEQFF. Here the CDR3 DNA reads TGCAGCGTTGAGGCGGGGGGGTGGGGCAATGAGCAGTTCTTC.

In DNA, the CDR3 is TGCGCCAGCAGCCCGGGACTAGCGGGGGGGCAACAACAAGAGACCCAGTACTTC. This gives the protein CASSPGLAGGQQQETQYF. The chain uses TRBV5-1 and TRBJ2-5, with 16 nucleotides matching TRBD2. The ends lost 4 bases at V and 2 bases at J; junction bases unmatched: 8. CDR1 SGHRS and CDR2 YFSETQ come from the germline V gene. CDR3 length: 18 amino acids.

The chain employs TRBV14 and TRBJ1-1; no clear D gene. The CDR3 is 15 residues long. The V and J ends lost 0 bases and 3 bases respectively, with 11 bases between them. CDR1 is SGHDN and CDR2 is FVKESK in the germline V gene. CDR3 protein: CASSQDRVRYTEAFF. Written as DNA, the CDR3 is TGTGCCAGCAGCCAAGATCGGGTGAGGTACACTGAAGCTTTCTTT.

V usage is TRBV7-9 and J usage is TRBJ1-1, with D maybe TRBD1 (6 bases). Trimming shortened V by 5 bases and J by 2 bases, and 15 bases separated the two germline ends. This CDR3 spans 15 amino acids. From germline, CDR1 is SEHNR and CDR2 FQNEAQ (reference sequence). The CDR3 sequence is CASSRTGQPNTEAFF. The CDR3 coding sequence is TGTGCCAGCAGCCGCACAGGACAGCCCAACACTGAAGCTTTCTTT. Based on the CDR3 plus reference TRBV7-9 and TRBJ1-1, the full variable domain is DTGVSQNPRHKITKRGQNVTFRCDPISEHNRLYWYRQTLGQGPEFLTYFQNEAQLEKSRLLSDRFSAERPKGSFSTLEIQRTEQGDSAMYLCASSRTGQPNTEAFFGQGTRLTVV.

The genes are TRBV10-3 and TRBJ2-5; 7 nucleotides line up with TRBD1. J was trimmed by 4 bases and V by 0 bases; bases with no gene match: 2. The CDR3 extends over 14 amino acids. The V gene's germline CDR1 is ENHRY and CDR2 SYGVKD. CDR3 sequence (DNA): TGTGCCATCAGTGAGTCAGGGGGCCGAGAGACCCAGTACTTC. Translation: CAISESGGRETQYF.

This clone was recorded a few times. This sequence joins TRBV7-9 and TRBJ1-1; no definite D call. This CDR3 is 14 amino acids long. Germline V gene lookup returns CDR1 SEHNR and CDR2 FQNEAQ (reference sequence). The ends were cut back, 3 bases at V and 4 bases at J, with 12 bases in the middle. The DNA for the CDR3 is TGTGCCAGCAGCTTTCCCCCGGGGATCACTGAAGCTTTCTTT. It specifies CASSFPPGITEAFF.

This rearrangement joins TRBV5-4 to TRBJ2-5; TRBD2 matches at 9 bases. The junction had 9 bases not matched to a gene; V was cut back by 4 bases and J by 5 bases. Germline loops: CDR1 SGHNT, CDR2 YYREEE (reference sequence). The CDR3 runs 15 residues. CDR3 protein: CASSMSGGRRETQYF. Here the CDR3 DNA reads TGTGCCAGCAGCATGAGCGGGGGGAGACGTGAGACCCAGTACTTC. The whole variable domain, remainder taken from reference TRBV5-4 and TRBJ2-5, is ETGVTQSPTHLIKTRGQQVTLRCSSQSGHNTVSWYQQALGQGPQFIFQYYREEENGRGNFPPRFSGLQFPNYSSELNVNALELDDSALYLCASSMSGGRRETQYFGPGTRLLVL.

The chain carries TRBV5-8 and TRBJ1-4; D ambiguous. V lost 4 bases and J 6 bases, leaving 10 bases between the germline ends. There are 13 residues in the CDR3. Germline V gene lookup returns CDR1 SGHTS and CDR2 YDEGEE. DNA of the CDR3: TGTGCCAGCAGCAAGCGGAATGATGAAAAACTGTTTTTT. It codes for CASSKRNDEKLFF.

This clone was seen a handful of times. Written as DNA, the CDR3 is TGTGCCAGCAGCCACCCCTACCGGGACAAAATCAACACCATATATTTT. Protein product: CASSHPYRDKINTIYF. The rearrangement uses TRBV7-6 and TRBJ1-3, with D maybe TRBD1 (6 bases). Germline CDR1 is SGHVS and CDR2 is FNYEAQ. Trimming shortened V by 5 bases and J by 7 bases, and 21 bases separated the two germline ends. The CDR3 is 16 residues long.

This chain connects TRBV4-1 to TRBJ1-1; tentatively, D is TRBD1 (5 bases). CDR1 is MGHRA, CDR2 YSYEKL, per germline. V was cut by 0 bases and J by 1 base, with 9 bases left in between. The CDR3 is 15 residues long. CDR3 DNA sequence: TGCGCCAGCAGCCAAGAGAGGGGCGCGAACACTGAAGCTTTCTTT. This gives the protein CASSQERGANTEAFF.

The chain is built from TRBV6-1 and TRBJ1-5; the D is unclear. This CDR3 is built from 11 residues. Germline values: CDR1 MNHNS, CDR2 SASEGT. V lost 5 bases and J 4 bases, leaving 3 bases between the germline ends. CDR3 nucleotide sequence: TGTGCCAGCAGTCATAATCAGCCCCAGCATTTT. It codes for CASSHNQPQHF.

The chain carries TRBV2 and TRBJ1-5, with D uncertain. The CDR3 is 13 residues long. The V gene lost 4 bases and the J gene lost 4 bases, with 8 bases spanning the gap. Germline values: CDR1 SNHLY, CDR2 FYNNEI. The CDR3: CASSAGNNQPQHF. The DNA for the CDR3 is TGTGCCAGCAGTGCGGGTAATAATCAGCCCCAGCATTTT.

The V gene is TRBV2, the J gene TRBJ2-7; TRBD1 matches at 9 bases. Trimming cost V 5 bases and J 0 bases; bases outside gene matches: 8. The CDR3 covers 16 residues. Germline CDR1 SNHLY, CDR2 FYNNEI. As DNA, the CDR3 is TGTGCCAGCAGTAGGACAGGGGCGTCGAGCTCCTACGAGCAGTACTTC. It specifies CASSRTGASSSYEQYF.

The V gene is TRBV13, the J gene TRBJ1-5; possibly TRBD1 for D (6 bases). V was clipped by 9 bases and J by 0 bases, with 21 bases between them. The CDR3 has 17 amino acids. Germline assignment: CDR1 PRHDT and CDR2 FYEKMQ (reference sequence). CDR3 sequence (DNA): TGTGCCAGATCAGGGGTCGCGCCTTCAAATAGCAATCAGCCCCAGCATTTT. The encoded protein is CARSGVAPSNSNQPQHF.